Listed below are T cell receptor beta chains from one sample, sequenced in a study of OX40 agonist ivuxolimab in advanced cancers. Only in-frame clones appear in the TCRdb table, and some are missing; sequencing was by immunoSEQ multiplex PCR. The data hold just under 60,000 clones, with over 80% observed a single time. The sequences come from CD4+ or CD8+ T cells sorted from blood, collected in a trial of the OX40 agonist ivuxolimab. Every receptor here comes from an adult with an advanced solid tumor such as melanoma, head and neck, liver or kidney cancer. The CDR3 runs from the conserved cysteine through the conserved F or W. D genes are given only for firm matches. Part of the rows lack a size; the others show once, few, many or a class for expanded clones.

d_call	clone_size	v_call	j_call	cdr3_length	cdr3_nt	cdr3_aa
TRBD1	NA	TRBV7-9	TRBJ2-1	15	TGTGCCAGCAGCTCCGGGACAGGCGTATACAATGAGCAGTTCTTC	CASSSGTGVYNEQFF
TRBD2	NA	TRBV19	TRBJ2-2	17	TGTGCCAGTAGCCTACTAGCGCCAAGTACCCACACCGGGGAGCTGTTTTTT	CASSLLAPSTHTGELFF
NA	NA	TRBV7-2	TRBJ1-2	14	TGTGCCAGCAGCTTAGCTTCCGACTATTATGGCTACACCTTC	CASSLASDYYGYTF
NA	NA	TRBV21-1	TRBJ2-7	16	TGTGCCAGCAGCAAAGGTCCCGACGGTAGCTCCTACGAGCAGTACTTC	CASSKGPDGSSYEQYF
NA	NA	TRBV10-3	TRBJ2-2	12	TGTGCCATCAGTGGGCTTGGCGGGGAGCTGTTTTTT	CAISGLGGELFF
NA	NA	TRBV28	TRBJ2-3	12	TGTGCCAGCAGTTTTAGTATGGATACGCAGTATTTT	CASSFSMDTQYF
NA	NA	TRBV27	TRBJ1-4	14	TGTGCCAGCAGACCGATTGCAACTAATGAAAAACTGTTTTTT	CASRPIATNEKLFF
NA	once	TRBV6-1	TRBJ2-1	14	TGTGCCAGCAGTGAACTCGGGGAGGCGAATGAGCAGTTCTTC	CASSELGEANEQFF
NA	NA	TRBV6-4	TRBJ2-1	16	TGTGCCAGCAGTGGGGTCGGTGGCAGGGGATACAATGAGCAGTTCTTC	CASSGVGGRGYNEQFF
NA	NA	TRBV7-9	TRBJ2-7	14	TGTGCCAGCAGCCACCGGGACCGTGCCTACGAGCAGTACTTC	CASSHRDRAYEQYF
NA	NA	TRBV19	TRBJ1-1	13	TGTGCCAGTAGTAATCTGGTGAACACTGAAGCTTTCTTT	CASSNLVNTEAFF
NA	NA	TRBV29-1	TRBJ1-2	16	TGCAGCGCCCCAGTGATACGCGGGGACGGCAACTATGGCTACACCTTC	CSAPVIRGDGNYGYTF
TRBD2	NA	TRBV11-2	TRBJ2-7	14	TGTGCCAGCAGCTTGGGACTAACCACCTACGAGCAGTACTTC	CASSLGLTTYEQYF
NA	NA	TRBV7-2	TRBJ1-5	16	TGTGCCAGCAGCTTGGGGCCAAGGGGCTCGGATCAGCCCCAGCATTTT	CASSLGPRGSDQPQHF
NA	NA	TRBV19	TRBJ1-1	13	TGTGCCAGTAGTATCGGGGTGAACACTGAAGCTTTCTTT	CASSIGVNTEAFF
TRBD2	NA	TRBV7-9	TRBJ2-1	14	TGTGCCAGCACCTTGATGGCGGGAGGGGTTGAGCAGTTCTTC	CASTLMAGGVEQFF
NA	NA	TRBV7-7	TRBJ1-1	16	TGTGCCAGCAGCTCCACCGGGCCTGTGGGGAACACTGAAGCTTTCTTT	CASSSTGPVGNTEAFF
TRBD2	NA	TRBV4-3	TRBJ2-3	17	TGCGCCAGCAGCCAAGACGGCGCGGGAGGAGTCACAGATACGCAGTATTTT	CASSQDGAGGVTDTQYF
NA	NA	TRBV6-5	TRBJ1-1	13	TGTGCCAGCAGTTACTCTAAGGGTAGTGAAGCTTTCTTT	CASSYSKGSEAFF
TRBD2	NA	TRBV4-3	TRBJ2-1	16	TGCGCCAGCAGCCAAGACCCGGGACTAGCATACAATGAGCAGTTCTTC	CASSQDPGLAYNEQFF
TRBD1	NA	TRBV6-5	TRBJ1-1	15	TGTGCCACCGAGATCCGTGGGACAGGGAACACTGAAGCTTTCTTT	CATEIRGTGNTEAFF
TRBD1	NA	TRBV27	TRBJ1-6	15	TGTGCCAGCAGTTTCGGGACAGGGTTTGATTCACCCCTCCACTTT	CASSFGTGFDSPLHF